Many counts were recorded for the clone carrying this T cell receptor (beta chain). Its antigen is not known. Time point: newly diagnosed GD, antithyroid drugs for less than 3 months. Extracted RNA from PBMCs served as the source of the TCR library. Library construction for TCR beta used iRepertoire HTBI primers and Arm-PCR of CDR3 regions. A single record per CDR3 protein comes from TCRdb applying MiXCR to the multiplex PCR reads. The sample has 350,000 to 550,000 distinct CDR3 sequences, about a sixth seen once. The data were obtained in a study of regulatory T cells in long-lasting Graves disease. Study-wide background: Patients with new Graves' disease had used antithyroid drugs below 3 months. Broader study findings: There were preferences for TRBV28, TRBJ1-2 and TRBJ2-5 in persistent disease.

In germline, CDR1 is SGHVS, CDR2 FQNEAQ. CDR3 size: 12 residues. With 6 bases removed from V and 3 bases from J, the gap between germline ends came to 8 bases. These data are also associated with another study on T cells in Graves' hyperthyroidism and ophthalmopathy. Per that study: An absence of ophthalmopathy progression within 18 months meant stable Graves' hyperthyroidism. The HTBI set primed first-round TCR CDR3 RT-PCR.

The sample consisted of peripheral blood mononuclear cells (PBMCs), taken at new diagnosis, from a patient treated with antithyroid drugs. The V and J genes are TRBV7-8 and TRBJ2-5, with D perhaps TRBD1 or TRBD2 (6 bases each). The receptor was derived from a woman in her late teens or twenties with Graves disease. The CDR3 nucleotides read TGTGCCAGCAGGGGGGGCAAAGAGACCCAGTACTTC. This translates into CASRGGKETQYF.